This T cell receptor (beta chain) was obtained from a study of blood T cell repertoires in COVID-19. Overall study context: PBMCs, B-cell-depleted T cells, or T cells provided the cDNA or gDNA that made up the material.

Clinical history as reported by participants underpinned cohort assignment. Two negative PCRs, clearance, or symptom resolution were required of recovered Cohort 3 donors. Profiled with immunoSEQ multiplex PCR; TCRdb holds only in-frame clones, not every one. Here the sample spans some 250,000 clones, around 84% being singletons. Germline V gene sequence: CDR1 LGHDT, CDR2 YNNKEL (reference sequence). V lost 5 bases and J lost 7; bases outside the gene matches: 13. The CDR3 runs to 18 residues. The genes are TRBV3-1 (or the pseudogene TRBV3-2) and TRBJ1-6, with 11 bases aligning to TRBD1. The clonotype comes from a man younger than 35 who had recovered from COVID-19. Sequenced sample: PBMCs or T cells enriched from blood (not recorded which). In DNA form, the CDR3 reads TGTGCCAGCAGCGGACAGCGGACAGGGGGCGTTCGAAATTCACCCCTCCACTTT. It codes for CASSGQRTGGVRNSPLHF.